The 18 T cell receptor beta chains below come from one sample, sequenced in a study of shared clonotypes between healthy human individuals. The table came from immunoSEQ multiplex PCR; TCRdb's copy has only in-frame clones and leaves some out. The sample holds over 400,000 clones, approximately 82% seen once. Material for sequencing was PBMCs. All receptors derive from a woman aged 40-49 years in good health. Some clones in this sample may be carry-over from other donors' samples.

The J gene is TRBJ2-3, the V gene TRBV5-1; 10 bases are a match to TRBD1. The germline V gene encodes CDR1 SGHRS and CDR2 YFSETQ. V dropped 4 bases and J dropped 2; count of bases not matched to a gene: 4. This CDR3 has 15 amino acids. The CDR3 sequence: CASSPGQGFTDTQYF. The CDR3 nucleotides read TGCGCCAGCAGCCCGGGACAGGGGTTCACAGATACGCAGTATTTT.

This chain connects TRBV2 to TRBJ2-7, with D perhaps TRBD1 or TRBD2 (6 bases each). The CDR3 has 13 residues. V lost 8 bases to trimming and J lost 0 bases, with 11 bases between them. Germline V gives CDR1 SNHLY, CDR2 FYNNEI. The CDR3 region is CASVGGSSYEQYF. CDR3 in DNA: TGTGCCAGCGTAGGGGGGAGCTCCTACGAGCAGTACTTC.

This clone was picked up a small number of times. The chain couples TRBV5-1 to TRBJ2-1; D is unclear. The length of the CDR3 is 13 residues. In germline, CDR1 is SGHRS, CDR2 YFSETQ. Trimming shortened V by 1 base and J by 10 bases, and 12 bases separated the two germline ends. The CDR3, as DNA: TGCGCCAGCAGCTTGATCCATGAGTCAGAGCAGTTCTTC. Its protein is CASSLIHESEQFF.

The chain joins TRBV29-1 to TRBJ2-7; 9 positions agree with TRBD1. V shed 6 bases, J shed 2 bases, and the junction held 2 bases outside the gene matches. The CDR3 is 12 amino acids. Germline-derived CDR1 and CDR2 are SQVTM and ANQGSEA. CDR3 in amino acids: CSVRQGAYEQYF. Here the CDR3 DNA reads TGCAGCGTGAGACAGGGGGCCTACGAGCAGTACTTC.

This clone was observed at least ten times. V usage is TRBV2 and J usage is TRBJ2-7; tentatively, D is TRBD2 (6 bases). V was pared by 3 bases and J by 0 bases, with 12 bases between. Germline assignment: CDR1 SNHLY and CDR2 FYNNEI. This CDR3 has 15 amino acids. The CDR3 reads CASSDGGYHSYEQYF. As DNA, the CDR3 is TGTGCCAGCAGTGATGGAGGGTACCACTCCTACGAGCAGTACTTC.

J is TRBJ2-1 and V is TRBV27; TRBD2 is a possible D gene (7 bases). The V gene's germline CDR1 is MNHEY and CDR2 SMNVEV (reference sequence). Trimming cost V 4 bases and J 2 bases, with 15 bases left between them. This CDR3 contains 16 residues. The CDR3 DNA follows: TGTGCCAGCAGTTCCTCGGGGGCGGGAGCCTACAATGAGCAGTTCTTC. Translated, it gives CASSSSGAGAYNEQFF.

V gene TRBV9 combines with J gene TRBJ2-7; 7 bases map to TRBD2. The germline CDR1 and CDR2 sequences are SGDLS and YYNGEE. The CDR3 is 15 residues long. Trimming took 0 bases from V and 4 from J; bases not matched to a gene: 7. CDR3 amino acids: CASSVGLAEEYEQYF. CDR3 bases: TGTGCCAGCAGCGTAGGGCTAGCGGAGGAATACGAGCAGTACTTC.

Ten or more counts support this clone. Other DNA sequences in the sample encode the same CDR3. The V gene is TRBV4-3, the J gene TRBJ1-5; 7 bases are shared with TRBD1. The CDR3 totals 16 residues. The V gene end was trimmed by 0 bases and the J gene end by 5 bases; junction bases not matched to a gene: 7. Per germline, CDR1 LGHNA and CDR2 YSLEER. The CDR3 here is CASSQDSRQGYQPQHF. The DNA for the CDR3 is TGCGCCAGCAGCCAAGATTCGAGACAGGGTTATCAGCCCCAGCATTTT.

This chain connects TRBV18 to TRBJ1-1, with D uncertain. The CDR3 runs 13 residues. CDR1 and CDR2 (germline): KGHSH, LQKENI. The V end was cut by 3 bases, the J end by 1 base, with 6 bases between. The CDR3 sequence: CASSPPSNTEAFF. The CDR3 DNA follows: TGTGCCAGCTCACCCCCTTCGAACACTGAAGCTTTCTTT.

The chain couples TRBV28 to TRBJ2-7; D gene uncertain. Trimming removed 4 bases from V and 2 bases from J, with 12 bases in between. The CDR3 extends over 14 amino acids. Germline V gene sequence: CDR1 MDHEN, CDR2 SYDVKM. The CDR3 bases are TGTGCCAGCAGTTCCCCGCCAGAAACCTACGAGCAGTACTTC. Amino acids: CASSSPPETYEQYF.

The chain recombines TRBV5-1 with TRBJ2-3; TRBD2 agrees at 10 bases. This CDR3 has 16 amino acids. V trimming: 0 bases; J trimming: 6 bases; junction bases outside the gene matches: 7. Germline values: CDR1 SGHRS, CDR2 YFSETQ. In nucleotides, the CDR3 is TGCGCCAGCAGCTTGGCAGCGGGAGGGCCTGTGGATACGCAGTATTTT. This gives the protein CASSLAAGGPVDTQYF.

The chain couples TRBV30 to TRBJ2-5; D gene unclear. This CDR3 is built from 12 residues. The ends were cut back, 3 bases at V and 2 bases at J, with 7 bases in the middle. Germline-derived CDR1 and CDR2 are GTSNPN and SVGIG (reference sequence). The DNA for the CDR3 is TGTGCCTGGAGCCACCCACAAGAGACCCAGTACTTC. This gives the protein CAWSHPQETQYF.

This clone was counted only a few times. CDR3 protein: CASSLRGGRATGELFF. Written as DNA, the CDR3 is TGTGCCAGCAGCTTGAGAGGCGGGAGGGCGACCGGGGAGCTGTTTTTT. This rearrangement joins TRBV7-3 to TRBJ2-2; 9 bases fit TRBD2. The V gene's germline CDR1 is SGHTA and CDR2 FQGTGA. The CDR3 consists of 16 residues. With V trimmed by 3 bases and J by 5 bases, 7 bases remained unmatched.

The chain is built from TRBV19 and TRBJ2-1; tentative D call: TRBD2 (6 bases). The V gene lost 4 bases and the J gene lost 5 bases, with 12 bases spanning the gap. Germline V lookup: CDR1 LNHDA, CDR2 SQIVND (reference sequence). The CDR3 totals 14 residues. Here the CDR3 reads CASSRLVGDNEQFF. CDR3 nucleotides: TGTGCCAGTAGTAGACTAGTAGGGGACAATGAGCAGTTCTTC.

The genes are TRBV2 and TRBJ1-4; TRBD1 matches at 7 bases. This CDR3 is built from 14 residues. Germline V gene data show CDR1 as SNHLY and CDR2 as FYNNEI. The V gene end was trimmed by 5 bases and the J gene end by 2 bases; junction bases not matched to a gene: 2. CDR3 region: CASSSRGTNEKLFF. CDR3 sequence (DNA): TGTGCCAGCAGTTCCAGGGGGACTAATGAAAAACTGTTTTTT. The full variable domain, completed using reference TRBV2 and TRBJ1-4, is EPEVTQTPSHQVTQMGQEVILRCVPISNHLYFYWYRQILGQKVEFLVSFYNNEISEKSEIFDDQFSVERPDGSNFTLKIRSTKLEDSAMYFCASSSRGTNEKLFFGSGTQLSVL.

For the CDR3, the DNA is TGTGCCAGCTCACCTGGGACCGACGAGCAGTACTTC. It codes for CASSPGTDEQYF. The rearrangement uses TRBV18 and TRBJ2-7, with D perhaps being TRBD1 or TRBD2 (5 bases each). This CDR3 spans 12 amino acids. V lost 3 bases and J 5 bases, leaving 8 bases between the germline ends. Germline V CDR1 and CDR2: KGHSH, LQKENI.

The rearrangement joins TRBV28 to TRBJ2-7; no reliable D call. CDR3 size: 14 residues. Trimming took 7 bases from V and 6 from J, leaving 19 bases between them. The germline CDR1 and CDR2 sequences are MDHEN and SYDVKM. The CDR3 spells CASTPPSPVGEQYF. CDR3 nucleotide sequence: TGTGCCAGCACCCCTCCCTCCCCCGTGGGCGAGCAGTACTTC. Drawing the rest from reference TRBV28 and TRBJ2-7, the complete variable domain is DVKVTQSSRYLVKRTGEKVFLECVQDMDHENMFWYRQDPGLGLRLIYFSYDVKMKEKGDIPEGYSVSREKKERFSLILESASTNQTSMYLCASTPPSPVGEQYFGPGTRLTVT.

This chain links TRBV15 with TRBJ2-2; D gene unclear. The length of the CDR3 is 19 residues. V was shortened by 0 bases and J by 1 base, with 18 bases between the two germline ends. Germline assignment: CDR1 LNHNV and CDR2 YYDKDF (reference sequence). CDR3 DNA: TGTGCCACCAGCAGAGATCTTCCGAAGGTTCACTTGAACACCGGGGAGCTGTTTTTT. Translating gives CATSRDLPKVHLNTGELFF. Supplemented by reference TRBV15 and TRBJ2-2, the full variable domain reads DAMVIQNPRYQVTQFGKPVTLSCSQTLNHNVMYWYQQKSSQAPKLLFHYYDKDFNNEADTPDNFQSRRPNTSFCFLDIRSPGLGDTAMYLCATSRDLPKVHLNTGELFFGEGSRLTVL.